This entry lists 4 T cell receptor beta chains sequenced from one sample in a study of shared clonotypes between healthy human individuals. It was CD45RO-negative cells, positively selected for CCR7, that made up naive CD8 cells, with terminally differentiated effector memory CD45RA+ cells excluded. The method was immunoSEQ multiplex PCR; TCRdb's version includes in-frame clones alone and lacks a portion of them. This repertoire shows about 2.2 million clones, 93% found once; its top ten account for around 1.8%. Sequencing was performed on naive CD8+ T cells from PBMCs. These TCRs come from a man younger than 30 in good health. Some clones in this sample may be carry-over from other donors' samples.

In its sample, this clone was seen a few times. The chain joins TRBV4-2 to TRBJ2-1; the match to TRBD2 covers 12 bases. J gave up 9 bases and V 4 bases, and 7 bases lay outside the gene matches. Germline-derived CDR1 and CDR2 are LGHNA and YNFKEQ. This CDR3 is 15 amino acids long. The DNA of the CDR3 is TGTGCCAGCAGCCTCCGACTAGCGGGAGACGGTGAGCAGTTCTTC. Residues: CASSLRLAGDGEQFF.

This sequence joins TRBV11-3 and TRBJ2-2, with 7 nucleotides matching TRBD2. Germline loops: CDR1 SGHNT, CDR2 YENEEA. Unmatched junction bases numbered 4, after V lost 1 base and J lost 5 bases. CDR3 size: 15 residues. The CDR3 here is CASSLGLADTGELFF. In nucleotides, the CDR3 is TGTGCCAGCAGCTTAGGGCTAGCGGATACCGGGGAGCTGTTTTTT.

CDR3 sequence (DNA): TGCGCCAGCAGACCCGGCAGGGGGATTGTCGGAGATACGCAGTATTTT. This sequence encodes CASRPGRGIVGDTQYF. V gene TRBV5-1 combines with J gene TRBJ2-3; 7 nucleotides align to TRBD1. Germline CDR1 SGHRS, CDR2 YFSETQ. CDR3 length equals 16 residues. The trim removed 5 bases at V and 5 bases at J, leaving 14 bases unmatched.

In DNA form, the CDR3 reads TGTGCCAGCAGCCAGGGCGAGGAGGTACCGGGGGAGCTGTTTTTT. It codes for CASSQGEEVPGELFF. The V gene is TRBV13, the J gene TRBJ2-2, with D perhaps matching TRBD1 or TRBD2 (5 bases each). The V gene lost 5 bases and the J gene lost 8 bases, with 18 bases spanning the gap. The CDR3 contains 15 residues. Germline V lookup: CDR1 PRHDT, CDR2 FYEKMQ (reference sequence).